A selection of T cell receptor beta chains follows, all from one sample in a study of Graves' ophthalmopathy and Graves' hyperthyroidism. One entry per CDR3 protein results from TCRdb running MiXCR on the multiplex PCR reads. This sample yields just over 600,000 distinct CDR3 sequences, of which 22% are seen a single time; around 6.9% belongs to the top ten. Sample: peripheral blood. The origin of the receptors is a woman aged 18-29 years with stable Graves' hyperthyroidism. Some clones in this sample may be carry-over from other donors' samples. Both conserved end residues are part of each CDR3.

v_gene	j_gene	CDR3aa
TRBV5-1	TRBJ1-1	CASSEDRPMGAFF
TRBV3-1	TRBJ2-2	CASSHGTLHTGELFF
TRBV11-2	TRBJ2-5	CASSPRGRETQYF
TRBV20-1	TRBJ2-5	CSAPTSGGFETQYF
TRBV5-1	TRBJ2-7	CASSSRGGGHEQYF
TRBV12-3/TRBV12-4	TRBJ1-5	CASRQRTGVDQPQHF
TRBV11-2	TRBJ2-5	CASTLSGAGETQYF
TRBV6-1	TRBJ2-5	CASSDLGRTAQETQYF
TRBV7-2	TRBJ2-2	CASSLFRELWF
TRBV28	TRBJ2-7	CASSPLGQGYEQYF
TRBV12-3/TRBV12-4	TRBJ1-1	CASRSPGDTEAFF
TRBV30	TRBJ2-6	CAWSGDRGVPGANVLTF
TRBV20-1	TRBJ1-2	CSARERGEAGYTF
TRBV27	TRBJ1-2	CASSSPDSLGYTF
TRBV18	TRBJ2-7	CASPAIYEQYF
TRBV2	TRBJ2-2	CASSERSGTGELFF
TRBV6-1	TRBJ1-1	CASREATGGKDTEAFF
TRBV19	TRBJ1-3	CASSIRSLSGNTIYF
TRBV2	TRBJ2-7	CASKKDRRTSGSYEQYF
TRBV12-5	TRBJ2-2	CASGAQVPGELFF
TRBV6-2/TRBV6-3	TRBJ2-5	CASSPPGTLIDQETKYF
TRBV19	TRBJ1-1	CASSITGVHTEAFF
TRBV6-5	TRBJ2-7	CASSYSIGGSSEQYF
TRBV7-9	TRBJ2-7	CASSSRGLDYEQYF
TRBV13	TRBJ1-6	CASSFRASADSPLHF
TRBV10-1	TRBJ1-3	CASSDTVGNTIYF
TRBV12-5	TRBJ2-2	CASGLGGTTGVRGGELFF
TRBV5-1	TRBJ2-7	CASSPQTSVSYEQYF
TRBV6-1	TRBJ1-2	CASSVDYGYTF
TRBV9	TRBJ2-7	CASSASQGNSYEQYF
TRBV3-1	TRBJ2-7	CASSLRTSGVYEQYF
TRBV6-1	TRBJ2-4	CASSQTAGQGASIQYF
TRBV27	TRBJ2-5	CASSGGTEQETQYF
TRBV6-5	TRBJ1-6	CASSSQGLRGSPLHF
TRBV10-3	TRBJ2-6	CAIRGTEFSGANVLTF